What follows is one T cell receptor beta chain and its context. What it binds is unknown. Deletions cut 2 bases from V and 6 bases from J, with 8 bases between. This CDR3 spans 13 amino acids. Germline assignment: CDR1 GTSNPN and CDR2 SVGIG (reference sequence). This specimen comes from a study of chemoradiotherapy in HPV16-positive cancers. The wider study: Functional T-cell assays on two HPV16-positive patients' cells defined candidate HPV-specific clones and common TCR motifs. Study-wide points: Non-HPV-specific T cells did not expand in tumors during treatment, whereas candidate HPV-specific clones and E7-related motifs did. HPV-responsive T-cell expansion during chemoradiotherapy was linked to improved recurrence-free survival in HPV16-positive patients. The functional HPV-specific definition rests on just two HPV16-positive patients.

The assay was immunoSEQ multiplex PCR, and TCRdb's table has in-frame clones only and misses some. The table has about 53,000 clones, about 88% seen once. The source of this sequence is a human donor with HPV-associated anogenital cancer. The source material was blood, sampled from a patient who underwent chemoradiotherapy. The chain links TRBV30 to TRBJ1-6; perhaps TRBD1 as D (6 bases). The CDR3 sequence is CAWSLQGNSPLHF. In DNA form, the CDR3 reads TGTGCCTGGAGTCTACAGGGTAATTCACCCCTCCACTTT. The whole variable domain, filled in from reference TRBV30 and TRBJ1-6, reads SQTIHQWPATLVQPVGSPLSLECTVEGTSNPNLYWYRQAAGRGLQLLFYSVGIGQISSEVPQNLSASRPQDRQFILSSKKLLLSDSGFYLCAWSLQGNSPLHFGNGTRLTVT.